This is a list of T cell receptor beta chains from one sample in a study of blood T cells in healthy people across ages. TCRdb used MiXCR to reprocess the 5' RACE reads, holding one entry per CDR3 protein. The sample has 920,000 or so distinct CDR3 sequences, more than 40% seen once; the top ten hold 15% to 20%. The sequencing input was blood. The source is a woman in her sixties or seventies in good health. Each CDR3 is given without its conserved first and last residue. Fields, in order: CDR3 protein, J gene, V gene.

CDR3aa: ASSPQKEGNQPQH
j_gene: TRBJ1-5
v_gene: TRBV6-2/TRBV6-3

CDR3aa: AGSEYDPVGYTQY
j_gene: TRBJ2-3
v_gene: TRBV25-1

CDR3aa: ASSVGLVSYEQY
j_gene: TRBJ2-7
v_gene: TRBV9

CDR3aa: ATSTRDPSTDTQY
j_gene: TRBJ2-3
v_gene: TRBV15

CDR3aa: ASSLTGLATQGETQY
j_gene: TRBJ2-5
v_gene: TRBV11-2

CDR3aa: ASSPWTAKETQY
j_gene: TRBJ2-5
v_gene: TRBV5-1

CDR3aa: ASSHTRGTYNEQF
j_gene: TRBJ2-1
v_gene: TRBV7-8

CDR3aa: SARRTSGKVEQF
j_gene: TRBJ2-1
v_gene: TRBV20-1

CDR3aa: AHRTGRSYT
j_gene: TRBJ1-2
v_gene: TRBV30

CDR3aa: ASSEASGSRYEQY
j_gene: TRBJ2-7
v_gene: TRBV10-2

CDR3aa: SDLGQGGNEQF
j_gene: TRBJ2-1
v_gene: TRBV29-1

CDR3aa: ASYEGSLYDEQF
j_gene: TRBJ2-1
v_gene: TRBV5-1

CDR3aa: ASTYRQGANEKLF
j_gene: TRBJ1-4
v_gene: TRBV6-5

CDR3aa: ASSEVARYEQY
j_gene: TRBJ2-7
v_gene: TRBV6-1

CDR3aa: ASSLWGGRVYNEQF
j_gene: TRBJ2-1
v_gene: TRBV27

CDR3aa: ASTGLVNTDTQY
j_gene: TRBJ2-3
v_gene: TRBV2

CDR3aa: ASSQDRGGGDEQY
j_gene: -
v_gene: TRBV4-1

CDR3aa: ASSSSPGGLAGAQLRYNEQY
j_gene: -
v_gene: TRBV11-2

CDR3aa: SANTGTSVTTDTQY
j_gene: TRBJ2-3
v_gene: TRBV20-1

CDR3aa: ASSPGKDEQF
j_gene: TRBJ2-1
v_gene: TRBV9

CDR3aa: SARSLAGVRNEQF
j_gene: TRBJ2-1
v_gene: TRBV20-1

CDR3aa: ASSSPPGQGVSGANVLT
j_gene: TRBJ2-6
v_gene: TRBV7-9

CDR3aa: ASSLVPGHNTEAF
j_gene: TRBJ1-1
v_gene: TRBV12-3/TRBV12-4

CDR3aa: ASSPRGDLGNTIY
j_gene: TRBJ1-3
v_gene: TRBV7-9

CDR3aa: SARWSERVKETQY
j_gene: TRBJ2-5
v_gene: TRBV20-1

CDR3aa: ASSYVTGKETQY
j_gene: TRBJ2-5
v_gene: TRBV6-5

CDR3aa: ASSLKERISGYT
j_gene: TRBJ1-2
v_gene: TRBV11-2

CDR3aa: ASSLVGFRRDSQETQY
j_gene: TRBJ2-5
v_gene: TRBV7-6

CDR3aa: ASSVGSLSSYEQY
j_gene: TRBJ2-7
v_gene: TRBV9